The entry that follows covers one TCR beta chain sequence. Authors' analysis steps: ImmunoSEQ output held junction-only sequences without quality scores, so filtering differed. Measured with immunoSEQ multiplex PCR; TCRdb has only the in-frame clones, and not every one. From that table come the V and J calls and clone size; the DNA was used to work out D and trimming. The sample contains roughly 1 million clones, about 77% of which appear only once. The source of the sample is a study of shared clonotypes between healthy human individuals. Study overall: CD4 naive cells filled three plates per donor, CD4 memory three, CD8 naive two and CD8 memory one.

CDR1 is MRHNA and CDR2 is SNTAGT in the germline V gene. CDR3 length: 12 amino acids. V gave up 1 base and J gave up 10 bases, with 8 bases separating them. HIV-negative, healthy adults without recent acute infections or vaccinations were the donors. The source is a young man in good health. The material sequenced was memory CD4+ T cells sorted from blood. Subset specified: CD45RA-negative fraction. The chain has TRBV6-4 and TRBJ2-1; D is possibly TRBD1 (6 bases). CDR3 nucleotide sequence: TGTGCCAGCAGTGACTTTAGGGGGGAGCAGTTCTTC. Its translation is CASSDFRGEQFF.